The rows below give T cell receptor beta chains drawn from one sample of a study of regulatory T cells. The repertoire was sequenced with immunoSEQ multiplex PCR; TCRdb's copy has only in-frame clones and lacks some. Of about 35,000 clones in the sample, approximately 91% were seen once. Input material: conventional CD4+ T cells sorted from blood. These receptors came from a person between 18 and 35 years old with CD3G deficiency. Both conserved end residues are part of each CDR3. D genes are given only for firm matches. For some rows the clone size is stated as once, few or many, or as a class when expanded; others skip it.

abundance	d_gene	v_gene	j_gene	CDR3nt	CDR3aa
NA	NA	TRBV10-3	TRBJ2-7	TGTGCCATCAGTGAGGCAGGGAATAACGAGCAGTACTTC	CAISEAGNNEQYF
NA	NA	TRBV28	TRBJ2-1	TGTGCCAGCAGGCCCCGCCGGGCGGGGGCTGCGTTCTTC	CASRPRRAGAAFF
NA	TRBD2	TRBV7-8	TRBJ2-1	TGTGCCAGCAGCTTAAGGAGCGGGAGCTACAATGAGCAGTTCTTC	CASSLRSGSYNEQFF
NA	TRBD2	TRBV6-1	TRBJ2-7	TGTGCCAGCAGGCGGGGGATAGGGACCTCCTACGAGCAGTACTTC	CASRRGIGTSYEQYF
few	NA	TRBV6-1	TRBJ2-1	TGTGCCAGCAATTCAGGGGTCTCGATGAGGTATGAGCAGTTCTTC	CASNSGVSMRYEQFF
NA	NA	TRBV28	TRBJ2-1	TGTGCCAGCAGCCCTAACAGGGTCGGGCAGTTCTTC	CASSPNRVGQFF
once	NA	TRBV30	TRBJ2-7	TGTGCCTGGAGTGGGGGCGGGGACGAGCAGTACTTC	CAWSGGGDEQYF
NA	NA	TRBV30	TRBJ1-1	TGTGCCTGGAGTTCCTACGGACGCCTCACCGGAGCTTTCTTT	CAWSSYGRLTGAFF
NA	NA	TRBV7-9	TRBJ2-5	TGTGCCAGCAGCGCCCAGGGTCGAGTGATAGAGACCCAGTACTTC	CASSAQGRVIETQYF
NA	TRBD2	TRBV10-2	TRBJ2-7	TGCGCCAGCTCGTCCGGCAGGGGCCTCTTTAGCGGGAGGGGAAAGCAGTACTTC	CASSSGRGLFSGRGKQYF
NA	NA	TRBV28	TRBJ1-5	TGTGCCAGCAGTTCCGACACCTCGAGTTATAGCAATCAGCCCCAGCATTTT	CASSSDTSSYSNQPQHF
NA	NA	TRBV27	TRBJ2-7	TGTGCCAGCAGTCGGAGTGGGGGAGCCTTTCCTTACGAGCAGTACTTC	CASSRSGGAFPYEQYF
NA	NA	TRBV18	TRBJ2-7	TGTGCCAGCTCCATCGACAGGACGGGCGAGCAGTACTTC	CASSIDRTGEQYF
few	NA	TRBV28	TRBJ2-5	TGTGCCAGCAGTTTGGAGGGACCGGGTGAGACCCAGTACTTC	CASSLEGPGETQYF
few	TRBD1	TRBV28	TRBJ1-1	TGTGCCAGCAGTTACCCTGGGGGACAGCTAATGAACACTGAAGCTTTCTTT	CASSYPGGQLMNTEAFF
NA	TRBD1	TRBV28	TRBJ1-2	TGTGCCAGCAGAGGGGGCAACTATGGCTACACCTTC	CASRGGNYGYTF
NA	TRBD1	TRBV6-1	TRBJ2-7	TGTGCCAGCAGTCGTGGACAGGGGGCTACGTACGAGCAGTACTTC	CASSRGQGATYEQYF
NA	TRBD1	TRBV11-1	TRBJ2-2	TGTGCCAGCAGCTCCGGGACAGGGTATCCCGGGGAGCTGTTTTTT	CASSSGTGYPGELFF
NA	NA	TRBV6-1	TRBJ1-4	TGTGCCAGCAGTGGAAACCGGGCCACTAATGAAAAACTGTTTTTT	CASSGNRATNEKLFF